Here is one T cell receptor beta chain with its context. The V gene lost 2 bases and the J gene lost 8 bases, with 19 bases spanning the gap. The length of the CDR3 is 16 residues. CDR1 LNHDA and CDR2 SQIVND come from the germline V gene (reference sequence). The entry originates in a study of blood T cell repertoires in COVID-19. Across the whole study: Both acute and convalescent COVID-19 samples were obtained from the United States, Italy and Spain. PBMCs, B-cell-depleted T cells, or T cells were the source of the cDNA or gDNA that made up the material.

Sequencing was performed with immunoSEQ multiplex PCR; in TCRdb, only in-frame clones are kept and a portion is missing. The sample yields hundreds of thousands of clones, around 90% seen once. The sequenced sample consisted of peripheral blood. This TCR came from a man aged 18 to 30 with COVID-19, enrolled during active disease. The chain uses TRBV19 and TRBJ2-1, with a possible D match to TRBD2 (7 bases). CDR3: CASSIMDGTGGYEQFF. The CDR3 bases are TGTGCCAGTAGTATAATGGACGGGACGGGGGGCTATGAGCAGTTCTTC.